This T cell receptor beta chain is drawn from a study of blood T cell repertoires in COVID-19. Clinical history reported by participants formed the basis on which cohorts were assigned. In the original processing: Amplification from reference gene primers served as the basis for estimated nucleated cell counts. Only in-frame clones appear in the TCRdb table, and some are missing; sequencing was by immunoSEQ multiplex PCR. V and J calls plus clone size are reproduced from that table; the DNA served to infer D and trimming. The sample lists 140,000 to 150,000 clones; 88% were seen once. After removal of 6 bases from V and 5 bases from J, the junction contained 3 bases not matched to a gene. This CDR3 region has 13 residues. From germline, CDR1 is SGHTA and CDR2 FQGNSA.

The chain uses TRBV7-2 and TRBJ2-3, with 9 bases aligning to TRBD1. Input material: PBMCs or T cells enriched from blood (not recorded which). This clonotype was obtained from a woman in her twenties or thirties with acute COVID-19. The CDR3 loop reads CASSGQGIDTQYF. As DNA, the CDR3 is TGTGCCAGCAGTGGACAGGGGATAGATACGCAGTATTTT. The full variable domain, rest sourced from reference TRBV7-2 and TRBJ2-3, is GAGVSQSPSNKVTEKGKDVELRCDPISGHTALYWYRQSLGQGLEFLIYFQGNSAPDKSGLPSDRFSAERTGGSVSTLTIQRTQQEDSAVYLCASSGQGIDTQYFGPGTRLTVL.